One TCR beta chain is described in this entry. Unique molecular identifiers were used to barcode this TCRbeta library. TCRdb reprocessed the PCR reads via MiXCR and lists one record per CDR3 protein. The sample yields about 610,000 distinct CDR3 sequences, over 9.5% seen once. This specimen belongs to a study of T-cell reconstitution after alpha-beta-depleted transplantation in children. The sequence was obtained from a human donor who donated a stem cell graft to a child with acute myeloid leukemia. The source was PBMCs from the stem cell graft donor, collected from the stem cell graft.

CDR3 residues: CASGAPREQYF. In DNA form, the CDR3 reads TGTGCCAGTGGAGCTCCTAGAGAGCAGTACTTC. V usage is TRBV3-1 and J usage is TRBJ2-7; D remains ambiguous. The CDR3 has 11 residues. Germline CDR1 and CDR2: LGHDT and YNNKEL (reference sequence). V lost 9 bases and J 7 bases, leaving 13 bases between the germline ends.